What follows are 14 T cell receptor beta chains derived from one specimen sequenced in a study of blood T cell repertoires in COVID-19. Libraries were prepared by immunoSEQ multiplex PCR; TCRdb keeps only in-frame clonotypes and omits some of them. The sample includes about 160,000 clones, around 84% of them seen just once. Sequenced material: peripheral blood. Source of these receptors: an elderly woman with acute or convalescent COVID-19.

The rearrangement links TRBV3-1 (or the pseudogene TRBV3-2) to TRBJ2-7, with 8 nucleotides matching TRBD2. The CDR3 runs 19 residues. The germline V gene has CDR1 LGHDT and CDR2 YNNKEL (reference sequence). Trimming took 0 bases from V and 4 from J; bases not matched to a gene: 17. In nucleotides, the CDR3 is TGTGCCAGCAGCCAAGACCTCTTAACTAGCGGTTTTTCAACTTACGAGCAGTACTTC. Translation: CASSQDLLTSGFSTYEQYF.

The chain couples TRBV3-1 (or the pseudogene TRBV3-2) to TRBJ2-7; tentatively, D is TRBD1 (6 bases). Trimming shortened V by 1 base and J by 2 bases, and 9 bases separated the two germline ends. CDR3 length: 14 amino acids. Germline V lookup: CDR1 LGHDT, CDR2 YNNKEL (reference sequence). The CDR3 region is CASSQGTATYEQYF. The DNA of the CDR3 is TGTGCCAGCAGCCAAGGGACAGCAACCTACGAGCAGTACTTC.

This chain uses TRBV9 with TRBJ2-2; 9 positions agree with TRBD2. Trimming took 4 bases from V and 6 from J; bases not matched to a gene: 13. CDR1 is SGDLS, CDR2 YYNGEE, per germline. The CDR3 runs to 17 residues. The CDR3 protein is CASSSRGSGSVAGELFF. CDR3 sequence (DNA): TGTGCCAGCAGCTCCAGGGGTAGCGGGAGTGTCGCCGGGGAGCTGTTTTTT.

This chain links TRBV11-2 with TRBJ2-7; 10 bases are shared with TRBD2. The CDR3 loop spans 18 amino acids. CDR1 and CDR2 (germline): SGHAT, FQNNGV. V was clipped by 6 bases and J by 0 bases; unmatched bases: 14. CDR3 protein: CASRPLGLAIRSSYEQYF. In DNA form, the CDR3 reads TGTGCCAGCAGGCCATTGGGACTAGCGATAAGGAGCTCCTACGAGCAGTACTTC.

This clone was recorded once. The chain employs TRBV3-1 (or the pseudogene TRBV3-2) and TRBJ2-7; D may be TRBD2 (6 bases). From germline, CDR1 is LGHDT and CDR2 YNNKEL (reference sequence). V lost 4 bases and J lost 0, with 16 bases in between. The CDR3 is 16 amino acids. The CDR3 DNA reads as TGTGCCAGCAGCCGGACGGGACTCAGGAGCTCCTACGAGCAGTACTTC. This translates into CASSRTGLRSSYEQYF.

The V and J genes are TRBV6-2 or TRBV6-3 and TRBJ2-7, with a weak D call TRBD1 (5 bases). The CDR3 loop spans 16 amino acids. Germline assignment: CDR1 MNHEY and CDR2 SVGEGT. V was trimmed by 4 bases and J by 3 bases, leaving 19 bases between them. For the CDR3, the DNA is TGTGCCAGCAGTTCCCACAGCCCTGGGGCAATCTACGAGCAGTACTTC. Translating gives CASSSHSPGAIYEQYF.

The chain recombines TRBV5-1 with TRBJ2-4, with a tentative D call TRBD2 (7 bases). From germline, CDR1 is SGHRS and CDR2 YFSETQ. The V end was cut by 4 bases, the J end by 13 bases, with 21 bases between. The length of the CDR3 is 14 residues. CDR3 region: CASSSPGSGGIQYF. The CDR3, as DNA: TGCGCCAGCAGCAGCCCGGGGTCGGGGGGCATCCAGTACTTC.

The CDR3 DNA follows: TGTGCCAGTAGTCCTCTACTAGCGGGAGGCTCCTACGAGCAGTACTTC. It translates to CASSPLLAGGSYEQYF. The chain couples TRBV19 to TRBJ2-7, with TRBD2 identical over 12 bases. Germline-derived CDR1 and CDR2 are LNHDA and SQIVND (reference sequence). The V and J ends lost 5 bases and 0 bases, in that order; junction bases with no gene match: 5. The CDR3 is 16 residues long. Full variable domain (missing parts from reference TRBV19 and TRBJ2-7): DGGITQSPKYLFRKEGQNVTLSCEQNLNHDAMYWYRQDPGQGLRLIYYSQIVNDFQKGDIAEGYSVSREKKESFPLTVTSAQKNPTAFYLCASSPLLAGGSYEQYFGPGTRLTVT.

The J gene is TRBJ2-1, the V gene TRBV19; the D is unclear. The CDR3 runs to 15 residues. CDR1 is LNHDA, CDR2 SQIVND, per germline (reference sequence). V lost 1 base, J lost 4 bases, and 11 bases lay in between. CDR3 in amino acids: CASSIVGGLYNEQFF. The CDR3 DNA is TGTGCCAGTAGTATAGTTGGCGGCTTATACAATGAGCAGTTCTTC.

The V and J genes are TRBV5-4 and TRBJ2-2; 7 bases agree with TRBD2. The CDR3 spans 14 residues. Germline-derived CDR1 and CDR2 are SGHNT and YYREEE (reference sequence). V lost 1 base to trimming and J lost 4 bases; unmatched junction nucleotides: 1. The CDR3 protein is CASSLPGGTGELFF. The DNA of the CDR3 is TGTGCCAGCAGCTTGCCGGGAGGCACCGGGGAGCTGTTTTTT.

There are a few counts of this clone. This chain connects TRBV14 to TRBJ1-6; tentatively, D is TRBD1 (5 bases). V gave up 0 bases and J gave up 9 bases, with 12 bases separating them. The CDR3 has 15 residues. From germline, CDR1 is SGHDN and CDR2 FVKESK. The CDR3 loop reads CASSQDFGGVSPLHF. The CDR3 DNA follows: TGTGCCAGCAGCCAAGATTTTGGGGGGGTTTCACCCCTCCACTTT.

For the CDR3, the DNA is TGCGCCAGCAGCCCAGCCGTAGGAGAAGGGGACTACGAGCAGTACTTC. Translating it yields CASSPAVGEGDYEQYF. The chain has TRBV5-1 and TRBJ2-7; tentative D call: TRBD1 (5 bases). Germline values: CDR1 SGHRS, CDR2 YFSETQ. The CDR3 extends over 16 amino acids. The ends were cut back, 4 bases at V and 3 bases at J, with 20 bases in the middle.

J is TRBJ2-7 and V is TRBV6-5; D gene uncertain. CDR1 and CDR2 (germline): MNHEY, SVGAGI. Trimming took 2 bases from V and 0 from J, leaving 8 bases between them. This CDR3 is built from 14 residues. The CDR3 here is CASSYEESSYEQYF. CDR3 coding DNA: TGTGCCAGCAGTTACGAAGAGAGCTCCTACGAGCAGTACTTC.

The chain has TRBV7-2 and TRBJ2-5; the match to TRBD2 covers 11 bases. The V and J ends lost 1 base and 8 bases, in that order; junction bases with no gene match: 9. Per germline, CDR1 SGHTA and CDR2 FQGNSA. The CDR3 extends over 16 amino acids. CDR3 in amino acids: CASSLVNAGTSGTQYF. In nucleotides, the CDR3 is TGTGCCAGCAGCTTAGTTAATGCCGGGACTAGCGGTACCCAGTACTTC.